The table lists the clone carrying this T cell receptor (beta chain) with many counts. Its antigen remains unidentified. The data belong to a study of T cells in Graves' hyperthyroidism and ophthalmopathy. Study-level results: Blood also carried most thyroid clonotypes expanded above 0.001.

Preceding any ophthalmopathy symptoms, the blood sample dates from first hyperthyroidism diagnosis. The trim removed 5 bases at V and 4 bases at J, leaving 6 bases unmatched. The CDR3 runs to 14 residues. Germline CDR1 is MNHNS and CDR2 is SASEGT. Amplification yielded TCR beta CDR3 regions, with RNA transcripts as the source. First-round RT-PCR targeting the TCR CDR3 was performed with the HTBI primer set. Each CDR3 protein gets one entry after TCRdb re-called the multiplex PCR reads with MiXCR. The sample holds fewer than 650,000 distinct CDR3 sequences; 14% are singletons and the top ten take 5.8%.

The rearrangement uses TRBV6-1 and TRBJ1-2, with 8 bases identical to TRBD1. The source of this sequence is a woman younger than 45 with Graves' hyperthyroidism that later progressed to Graves' ophthalmopathy. The sample comprised blood. CDR3 region: CASSRRDRSYGYTF. The CDR3 region has the DNA TGTGCCAGCAGTAGGAGGGACAGGAGCTATGGCTACACCTTC.